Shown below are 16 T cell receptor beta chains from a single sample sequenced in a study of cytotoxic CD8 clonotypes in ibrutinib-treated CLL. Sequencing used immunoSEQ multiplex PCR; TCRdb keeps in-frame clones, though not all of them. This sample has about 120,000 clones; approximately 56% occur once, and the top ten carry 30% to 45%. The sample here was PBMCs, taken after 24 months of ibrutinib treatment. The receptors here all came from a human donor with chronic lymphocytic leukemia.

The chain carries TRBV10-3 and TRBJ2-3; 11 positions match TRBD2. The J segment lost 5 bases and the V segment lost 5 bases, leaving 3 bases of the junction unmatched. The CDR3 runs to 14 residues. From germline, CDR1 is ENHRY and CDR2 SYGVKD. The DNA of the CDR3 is TGTGCCATCAGTACTAGCGGGAGAGAAGATACGCAGTATTTT. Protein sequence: CAISTSGREDTQYF.

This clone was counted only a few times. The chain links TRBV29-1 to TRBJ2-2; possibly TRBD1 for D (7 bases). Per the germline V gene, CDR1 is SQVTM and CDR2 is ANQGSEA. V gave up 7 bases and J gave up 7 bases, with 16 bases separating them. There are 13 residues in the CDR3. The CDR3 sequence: CSATEGAGGELFF. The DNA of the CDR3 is TGCAGCGCCACGGAGGGGGCGGGCGGGGAGCTGTTTTTT.

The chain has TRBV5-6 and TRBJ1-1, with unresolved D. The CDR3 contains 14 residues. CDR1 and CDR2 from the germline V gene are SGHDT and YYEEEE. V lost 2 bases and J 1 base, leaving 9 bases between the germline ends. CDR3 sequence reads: CASSLPKGNTEAFF. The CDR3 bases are TGTGCCAGCAGCTTACCCAAAGGGAACACTGAAGCTTTCTTT. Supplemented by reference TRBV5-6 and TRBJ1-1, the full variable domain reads DAGVTQSPTHLIKTRGQQVTLRCSPKSGHDTVSWYQQALGQGPQFIFQYYEEEERQRGNFPDRFSGHQFPNYSSELNVNALLLGDSALYLCASSLPKGNTEAFFGQGTRLTVV.

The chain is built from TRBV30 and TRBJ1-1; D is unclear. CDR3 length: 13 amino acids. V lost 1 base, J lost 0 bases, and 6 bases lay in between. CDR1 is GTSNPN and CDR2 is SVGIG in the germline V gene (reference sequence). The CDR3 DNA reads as TGTGCCTGGAGTGGGACGGTGAACACTGAAGCTTTCTTT. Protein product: CAWSGTVNTEAFF.

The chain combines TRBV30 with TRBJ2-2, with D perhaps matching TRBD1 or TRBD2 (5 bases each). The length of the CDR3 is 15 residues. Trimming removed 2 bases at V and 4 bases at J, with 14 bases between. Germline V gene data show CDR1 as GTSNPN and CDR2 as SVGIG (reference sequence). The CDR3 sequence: CAWSPRRQGTGELFF. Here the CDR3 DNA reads TGTGCCTGGAGTCCTAGGAGGCAGGGCACCGGGGAGCTGTTTTTT.

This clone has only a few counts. The CDR3 bases are TGTGCCAGCAGGGCCACTCTCGATGGCTACACCTTC. Translated, it gives CASRATLDGYTF. The chain joins TRBV2 to TRBJ1-2; D ambiguous. Between the trimmed V and J ends, which lost 6 bases and 6 bases, there was a span of 11 bases. CDR1 SNHLY and CDR2 FYNNEI come from the germline V gene. The CDR3 is 12 amino acids.

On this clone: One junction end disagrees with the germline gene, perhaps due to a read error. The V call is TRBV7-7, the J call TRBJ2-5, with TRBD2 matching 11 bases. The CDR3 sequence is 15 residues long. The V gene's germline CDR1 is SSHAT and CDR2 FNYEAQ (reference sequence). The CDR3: CASSLGTSGQETQYF. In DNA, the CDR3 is TGTGCTAGCAGCTTAGGGACTAGCGGCCAAGAGACCCAGTACTTC.

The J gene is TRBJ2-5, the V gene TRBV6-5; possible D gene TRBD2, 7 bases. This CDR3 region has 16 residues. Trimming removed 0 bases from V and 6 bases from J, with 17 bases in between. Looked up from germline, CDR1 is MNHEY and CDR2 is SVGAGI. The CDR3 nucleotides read TGTGCCAGCAGTTACTCCCGGGGAGGGGGTATGCAGACCCAGTACTTC. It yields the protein CASSYSRGGGMQTQYF.

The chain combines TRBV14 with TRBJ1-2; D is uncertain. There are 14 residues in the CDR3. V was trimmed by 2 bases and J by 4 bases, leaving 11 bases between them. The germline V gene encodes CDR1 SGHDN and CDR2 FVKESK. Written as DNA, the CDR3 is TGTGCCAGCAGCCAATTGGAGGAGCGCTATGGCTACACCTTC. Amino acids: CASSQLEERYGYTF.

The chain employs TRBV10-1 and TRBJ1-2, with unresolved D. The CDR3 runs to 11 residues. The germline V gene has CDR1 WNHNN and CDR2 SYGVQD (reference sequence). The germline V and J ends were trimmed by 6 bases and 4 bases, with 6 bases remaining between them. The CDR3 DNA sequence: TGCGCCAGCAGACAGTTCTATGGCTACACCTTC. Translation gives CASRQFYGYTF.

This chain's CDR3 is CAALRREGTEAFF. CDR3 nucleotides: TGTGCCGCCCTGAGGAGGGAGGGCACTGAAGCTTTCTTT. V gene TRBV10-3 combines with J gene TRBJ1-1, with no clear D. With 11 bases removed from V and 4 bases from J, the gap between germline ends came to 17 bases. The CDR3 length is 13 residues. The V gene's germline CDR1 is ENHRY and CDR2 SYGVKD.

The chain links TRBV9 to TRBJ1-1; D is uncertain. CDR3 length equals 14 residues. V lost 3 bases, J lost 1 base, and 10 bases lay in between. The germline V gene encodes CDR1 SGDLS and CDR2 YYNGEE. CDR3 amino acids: CASSEPAPNTEAFF. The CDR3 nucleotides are TGTGCCAGCAGCGAGCCGGCTCCGAACACTGAAGCTTTCTTT.

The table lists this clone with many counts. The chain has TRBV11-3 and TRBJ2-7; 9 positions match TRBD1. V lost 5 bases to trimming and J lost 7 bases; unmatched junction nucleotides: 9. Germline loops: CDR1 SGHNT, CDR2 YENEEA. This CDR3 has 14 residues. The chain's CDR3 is CASSPGTGMGEQYF. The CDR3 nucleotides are TGTGCCAGCAGCCCGGGGACAGGGATGGGTGAGCAGTACTTC.

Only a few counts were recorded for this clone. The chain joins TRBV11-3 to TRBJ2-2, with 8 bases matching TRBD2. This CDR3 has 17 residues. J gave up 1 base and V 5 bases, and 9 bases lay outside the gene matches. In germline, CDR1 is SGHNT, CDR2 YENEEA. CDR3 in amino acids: CASSPPGSGGNTGELFF. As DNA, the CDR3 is TGTGCCAGCAGCCCCCCAGGGAGCGGGGGGAACACCGGGGAGCTGTTTTTT.

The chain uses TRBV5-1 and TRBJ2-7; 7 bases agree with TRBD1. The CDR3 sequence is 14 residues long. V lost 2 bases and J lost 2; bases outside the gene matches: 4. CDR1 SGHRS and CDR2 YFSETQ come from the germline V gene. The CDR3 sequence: CASSFTGAAYEQYF. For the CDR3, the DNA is TGCGCCAGCAGCTTCACAGGGGCAGCCTACGAGCAGTACTTC.

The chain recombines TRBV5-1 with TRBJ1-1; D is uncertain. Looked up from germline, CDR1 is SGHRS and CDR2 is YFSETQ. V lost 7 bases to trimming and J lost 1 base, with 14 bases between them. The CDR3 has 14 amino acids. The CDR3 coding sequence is TGCGCCAGCGGGTACTCACGGGGGAACACTGAAGCTTTCTTT. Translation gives CASGYSRGNTEAFF.